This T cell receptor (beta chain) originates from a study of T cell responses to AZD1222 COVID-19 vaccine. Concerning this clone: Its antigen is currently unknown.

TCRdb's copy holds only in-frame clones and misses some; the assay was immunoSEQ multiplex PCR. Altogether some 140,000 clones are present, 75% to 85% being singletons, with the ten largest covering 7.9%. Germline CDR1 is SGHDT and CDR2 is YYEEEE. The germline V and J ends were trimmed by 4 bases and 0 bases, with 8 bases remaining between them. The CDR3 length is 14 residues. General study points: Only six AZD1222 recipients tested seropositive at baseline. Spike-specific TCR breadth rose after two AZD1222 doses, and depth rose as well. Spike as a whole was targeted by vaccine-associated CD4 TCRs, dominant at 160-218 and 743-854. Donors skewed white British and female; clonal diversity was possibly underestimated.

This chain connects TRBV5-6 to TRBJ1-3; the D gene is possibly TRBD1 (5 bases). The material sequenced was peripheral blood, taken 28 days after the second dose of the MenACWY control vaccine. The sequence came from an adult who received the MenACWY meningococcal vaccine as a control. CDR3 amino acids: CASSIGTSGNTIYF. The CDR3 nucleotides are TGTGCCAGCAGCATCGGGACCTCTGGAAACACCATATATTTT.